The 19 T cell receptor beta chains listed next were all sequenced from one sample in a study of shared clonotypes between healthy human individuals. Method: immunoSEQ multiplex PCR; TCRdb's copy keeps in-frame clones and lacks some. The table shows about 100,000 clones, with about 70% occurring only once. Sequenced input: memory CD8+ T cells sorted from blood. Stated subset: CD45RO+ cells pooled with CCR7-negative TemRA cells. Receptors originate from a woman aged 25 to 45 in good health.

This chain joins TRBV7-3 and TRBJ2-1; 8 bases line up with TRBD2. The CDR3 contains 16 residues. Germline lookup yields CDR1 SGHTA and CDR2 FQGTGA. V lost 6 bases to trimming and J lost 0 bases; unmatched junction nucleotides: 7. CDR3 nucleotide sequence: TGTGCCAGCAGGCCCACTAGCGGTAGCTCCTACAATGAGCAGTTCTTC. It specifies CASRPTSGSSYNEQFF. Full variable domain (missing parts from reference TRBV7-3 and TRBJ2-1): GAGVSQTPSNKVTEKGKYVELRCDPISGHTALYWYRQSLGQGPEFLIYFQGTGAADDSGLPNDRFFAVRPEGSVSTLKIQRTERGDSAVYLCASRPTSGSSYNEQFFGPGTRLTVL.

Many counts were recorded for this clone. The rearrangement links TRBV25-1 to TRBJ2-1, with TRBD2 identical over 8 bases. The CDR3 extends over 18 amino acids. J gave up 0 bases and V 7 bases, and 14 bases lay outside the gene matches. CDR1 is MGHDK, CDR2 SYGVNS, per germline. The CDR3 DNA sequence: TGTGCCAGCACCTGGGGGGGTAGCGGGATGAGCTCCTACAATGAGCAGTTCTTC. Amino acids: CASTWGGSGMSSYNEQFF.

The rearrangement links TRBV4-2 to TRBJ2-2, with D possibly TRBD2 on 6 matching bases. V lost 1 base, J lost 6 bases, and 18 bases lay in between. This CDR3 region has 17 residues. Germline lookup yields CDR1 LGHNA and CDR2 YNFKEQ. CDR3 nucleotide sequence: TGTGCCAGCAGCCAAGTGGTATCGGGAGTGGTTTCCGGGGAGCTGTTTTTT. It translates to CASSQVVSGVVSGELFF.

This clone was counted only a few times. The chain recombines TRBV25-1 with TRBJ2-5; 12 nucleotides line up with TRBD2. The germline V gene encodes CDR1 MGHDK and CDR2 SYGVNS. The trim removed 2 bases at V and 5 bases at J, leaving 6 bases unmatched. The CDR3 is 16 amino acids. In DNA form, the CDR3 reads TGTGCCAGCAGTGAACTAGCGGGAGGGCCAGGGGAGACCCAGTACTTC. Protein: CASSELAGGPGETQYF.

V and J are TRBV10-3 and TRBJ2-7; 8 nucleotides match TRBD2. After removal of 6 bases from V and 2 bases from J, the junction contained 3 bases not matched to a gene. CDR1 is ENHRY and CDR2 is SYGVKD in the germline V gene. The CDR3 is made up of 13 amino acids. The CDR3 DNA is TGTGCCATCAGCGGACTAGCTCCCTACGAGCAGTACTTC. The encoded protein is CAISGLAPYEQYF.

This clone was seen repeatedly, ten times or more. The V gene is TRBV6-4, the J gene TRBJ2-1; no clear D. CDR1 is MRHNA and CDR2 is SNTAGT in the germline V gene. V was shortened by 2 bases and J by 5 bases, with 10 bases between the two germline ends. CDR3 length: 14 amino acids. CDR3 protein: CASSDGLENNEQFF. In DNA, the CDR3 is TGTGCCAGCAGTGACGGGCTAGAGAACAATGAGCAGTTCTTC.

The genes are TRBV5-1 and TRBJ1-4; weak D call: TRBD1 (5 bases). Germline CDR1 and CDR2: SGHRS and YFSETQ. Trimming took 5 bases from V and 4 from J, leaving 9 bases between them. This CDR3 is built from 13 residues. The CDR3 DNA sequence: TGCGCCAGCAGGGGGCTCCTTAATGAAAAACTGTTTTTT. Translating it yields CASRGLLNEKLFF. The variable domain in full, with the rest retrieved from reference TRBV5-1 and TRBJ1-4, is KAGVTQTPRYLIKTRGQQVTLSCSPISGHRSVSWYQQTPGQGLQFLFEYFSETQRNKGNFPGRFSGRQFSNSRSEMNVSTLELGDSALYLCASRGLLNEKLFFGSGTQLSVL.

CDR3 DNA: TGCAGCGTTGAAGATCAGGCTAGCCCCTCCTACAATGAGCAGTTCTTC. This codes for CSVEDQASPSYNEQFF. J is TRBJ2-1 and V is TRBV29-1, with TRBD2 as a possible D gene (5 bases). Trimming shortened V by 0 bases and J by 0 bases, and 12 bases separated the two germline ends. Looked up from germline, CDR1 is SQVTM and CDR2 is ANQGSEA. The CDR3 totals 16 residues.

Note on this clone: With only one base between it and a far larger clone, this is likely a read error. Other DNA sequences of this sample code for an identical CDR3. This rearrangement joins TRBV6-5 to TRBJ2-7; 8 nucleotides agree with TRBD1. Germline V lookup: CDR1 MNHEY, CDR2 SVGAGI. The junction had 10 bases not matched to a gene; V was cut back by 9 bases and J by 6 bases. The CDR3 loop spans 13 amino acids. This chain's CDR3 is CASSGQGATEQYF. The CDR3 region has the DNA TGTGCCAGTAGTGGGCAGGGGGCGACCGAGCAGTACTTC.

This clone appeared once. The rearrangement uses TRBV11-2 and TRBJ2-1, with D unresolved. Germline CDR1 SGHAT, CDR2 FQNNGV. CDR3 size: 12 residues. Trimming stripped 4 bases from V and 10 bases from J, with 11 bases between. DNA for the CDR3: TGTGCCAGCAGCTGGGCCCTCGGGGAGCAGTTCTTC. Protein: CASSWALGEQFF.

The rearrangement uses TRBV7-9 and TRBJ1-3, with D hard to call. V lost 1 base and J lost 0, with 19 bases in between. The CDR3 runs 19 residues. From germline, CDR1 is SEHNR and CDR2 FQNEAQ (reference sequence). CDR3 bases: TGTGCCAGCAGCTTAGGGCGGCAGCGCCTGTCAGTCTCTGGAAACACCATATATTTT. Encoded protein: CASSLGRQRLSVSGNTIYF.

CDR3 sequence reads: CASSLDSREAFF. CDR3 DNA sequence: TGTGCCAGCAGTTTGGATTCCCGTGAAGCTTTCTTT. The rearrangement uses TRBV28 and TRBJ1-1; no reliable D call. Trimming left V 3 bases short and J 7 bases short, with 9 bases between. Germline CDR1 MDHEN, CDR2 SYDVKM. The CDR3 covers 12 residues.

The chain joins TRBV19 to TRBJ1-5; 7 bases align to TRBD1. Germline loops: CDR1 LNHDA, CDR2 SQIVND (reference sequence). Unmatched junction bases numbered 27, after V lost 3 bases and J lost 1 base. The CDR3 totals 23 residues. Here the CDR3 DNA reads TGTGCCAGTAGTATTCCCTTCGTTAGTCTTCGTCCCAGGGGGATTGACAGCAATCAGCCCCAGCATTTT. It yields the protein CASSIPFVSLRPRGIDSNQPQHF.

Of note for this clone: A much larger clonotype is one base distant, so this may be a read error. This sequence joins TRBV5-6 and TRBJ2-7, with 12 bases identical to TRBD1. Germline V gene lookup returns CDR1 SGHDT and CDR2 YYEEEE. Germline trimming cut 5 bases from V and 4 bases from J; bases unmatched to any gene: 4. The CDR3 extends over 14 amino acids. The CDR3 region has the DNA TGTGCCAGCAGTCCGGGACAGGGGGCTTACGAGCAGTACTTC. This sequence encodes CASSPGQGAYEQYF.

The rearrangement uses TRBV7-9 and TRBJ1-6; D not resolved. The ends were cut back, 2 bases at V and 14 bases at J, with 19 bases in the middle. CDR1 is SEHNR and CDR2 is FQNEAQ in the germline V gene (reference sequence). This CDR3 contains 15 residues. CDR3: CASSLPHTGPSALHF. In nucleotides, the CDR3 is TGTGCCAGCAGCTTACCACACACGGGTCCTTCGGCCCTCCACTTT.

V and J are TRBV15 and TRBJ1-1; D may be TRBD1 (5 bases). V was shortened by 5 bases and J by 3 bases, with 13 bases between the two germline ends. The CDR3 contains 14 residues. The germline V gene encodes CDR1 LNHNV and CDR2 YYDKDF (reference sequence). DNA of the CDR3: TGTGCCACCAGCCCCAGGGAAGGGGACACTGAAGCTTTCTTT. It is translated as CATSPREGDTEAFF.

Here the CDR3 reads CASSATGGQPQHF. As DNA, the CDR3 is TGTGCCAGCAGCGCAACAGGGGGGCAGCCCCAGCATTTT. The chain carries TRBV2 and TRBJ1-5, with 8 positions matching TRBD1. From germline, CDR1 is SNHLY and CDR2 FYNNEI. This CDR3 has 13 residues. J lost 7 bases, V lost 6 bases, and 5 bases had no gene match.

This chain uses TRBV27 with TRBJ2-1; 7 nucleotides match TRBD2. V dropped 5 bases and J dropped 8; count of bases not matched to a gene: 3. The V gene's germline CDR1 is MNHEY and CDR2 SMNVEV (reference sequence). This CDR3 has 12 residues. The CDR3 coding sequence is TGTGCCAGCAGTCCCCGGGAGGATGAGCAGTTCTTC. Translating gives CASSPREDEQFF.

V is TRBV7-8 and J is TRBJ2-5; D ambiguous. The last part of the DNA fits TRBJ2-7 better; the J call may be wrong. The CDR3 spans 14 residues. CDR1 and CDR2 (germline): SGHVS, FQNEAQ. CDR3 amino acids: CASSAHGQPYEQYF. In DNA form, the CDR3 reads TGTGCCAGCAGCGCACACGGCCAACCCTACGAGCAGTACTTC.